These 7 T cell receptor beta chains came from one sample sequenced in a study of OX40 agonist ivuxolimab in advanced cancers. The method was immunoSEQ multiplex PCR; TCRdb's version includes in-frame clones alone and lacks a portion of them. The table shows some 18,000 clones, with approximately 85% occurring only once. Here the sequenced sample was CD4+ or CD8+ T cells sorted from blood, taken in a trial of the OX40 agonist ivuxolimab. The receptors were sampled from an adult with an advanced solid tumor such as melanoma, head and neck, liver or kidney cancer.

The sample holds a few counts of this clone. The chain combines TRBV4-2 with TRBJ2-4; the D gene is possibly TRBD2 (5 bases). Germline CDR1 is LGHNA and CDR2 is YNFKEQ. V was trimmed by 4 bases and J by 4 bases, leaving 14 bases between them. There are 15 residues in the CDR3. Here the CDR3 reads CASSPESGLKNIQYF. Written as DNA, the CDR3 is TGTGCCAGCAGCCCGGAGAGCGGATTAAAAAACATTCAGTACTTC.

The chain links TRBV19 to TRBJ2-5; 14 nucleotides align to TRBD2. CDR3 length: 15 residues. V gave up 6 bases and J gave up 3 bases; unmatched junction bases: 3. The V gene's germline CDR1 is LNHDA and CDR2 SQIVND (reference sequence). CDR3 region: CASRPGLAGEETQYF. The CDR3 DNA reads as TGTGCCAGTAGACCGGGACTAGCGGGAGAAGAGACCCAGTACTTC.

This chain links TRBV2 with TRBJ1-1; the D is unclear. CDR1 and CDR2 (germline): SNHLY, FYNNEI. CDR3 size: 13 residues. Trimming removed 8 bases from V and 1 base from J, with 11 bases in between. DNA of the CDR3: TGTGCCAGCCGTCTTCCAGAGAACACTGAAGCTTTCTTT. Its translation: CASRLPENTEAFF.

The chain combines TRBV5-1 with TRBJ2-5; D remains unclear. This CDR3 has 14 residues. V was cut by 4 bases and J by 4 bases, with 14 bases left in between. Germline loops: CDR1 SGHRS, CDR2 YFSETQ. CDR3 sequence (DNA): TGCGCCAGCAGCCCGGACCTCCCCCTAGAGACCCAGTACTTC. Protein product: CASSPDLPLETQYF. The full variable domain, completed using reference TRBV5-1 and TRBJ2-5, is KAGVTQTPRYLIKTRGQQVTLSCSPISGHRSVSWYQQTPGQGLQFLFEYFSETQRNKGNFPGRFSGRQFSNSRSEMNVSTLELGDSALYLCASSPDLPLETQYFGPGTRLLVL.

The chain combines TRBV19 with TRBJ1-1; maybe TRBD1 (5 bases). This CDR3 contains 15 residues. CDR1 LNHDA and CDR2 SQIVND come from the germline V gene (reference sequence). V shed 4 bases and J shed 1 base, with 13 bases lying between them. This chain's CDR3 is CASSTSKRGNTEAFF. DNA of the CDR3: TGTGCCAGTAGTACTTCTAAAAGGGGGAACACTGAAGCTTTCTTT.

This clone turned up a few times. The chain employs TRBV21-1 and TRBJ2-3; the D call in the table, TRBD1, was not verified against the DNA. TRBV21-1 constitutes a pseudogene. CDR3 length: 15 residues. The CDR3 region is CASSLTGFRGDTQYF. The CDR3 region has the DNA TGTGCCAGCAGCCTGACAGGGTTTCGCGGCGATACGCAGTATTTT.

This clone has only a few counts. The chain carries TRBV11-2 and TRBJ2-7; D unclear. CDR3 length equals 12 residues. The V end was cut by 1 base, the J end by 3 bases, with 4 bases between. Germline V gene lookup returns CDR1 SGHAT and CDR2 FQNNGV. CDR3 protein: CASSLAYYEQYF. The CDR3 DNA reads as TGTGCCAGCAGCTTAGCTTACTACGAGCAGTACTTC. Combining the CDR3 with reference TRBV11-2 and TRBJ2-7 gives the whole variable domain EAGVAQSPRYKIIEKRQSVAFWCNPISGHATLYWYQQILGQGPKLLIQFQNNGVVDDSQLPKDRFSAERLKGVDSTLKIQPAKLEDSAVYLCASSLAYYEQYFGPGTRLTVT.